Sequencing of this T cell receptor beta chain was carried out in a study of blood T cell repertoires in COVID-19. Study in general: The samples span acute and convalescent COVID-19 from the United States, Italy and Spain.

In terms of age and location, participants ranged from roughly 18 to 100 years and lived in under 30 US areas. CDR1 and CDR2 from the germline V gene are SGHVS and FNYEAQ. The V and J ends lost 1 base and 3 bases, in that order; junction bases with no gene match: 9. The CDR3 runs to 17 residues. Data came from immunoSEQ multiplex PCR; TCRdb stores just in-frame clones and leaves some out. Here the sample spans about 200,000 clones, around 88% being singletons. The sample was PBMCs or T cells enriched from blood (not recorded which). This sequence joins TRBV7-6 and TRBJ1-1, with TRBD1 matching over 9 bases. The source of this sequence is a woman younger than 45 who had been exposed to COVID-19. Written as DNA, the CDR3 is TGTGCCAGCAGCTTAGTGTCCATCGGACAGGGGCACACTGAAGCTTTCTTT. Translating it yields CASSLVSIGQGHTEAFF.